The T cell receptor (beta chain) under discussion was sequenced for a study of blood T cell repertoires in COVID-19. Repertoires were generated with immunoSEQ multiplex PCR, while TCRdb's copy carries only in-frame clones and drops some. This table holds roughly 190,000 clones, approximately 86% found once. Trimming pared 1 base from V and 6 bases from J, leaving 10 bases between. Per the germline V gene, CDR1 is LGHDT and CDR2 is YNNKEL (reference sequence). The CDR3 has 13 residues. This clone has only a few counts. The V call is TRBV3-1 (or the pseudogene TRBV3-2), the J call TRBJ2-7; D possibly corresponds to TRBD2 (5 bases). The receptor comes from a man aged 65-85 years with acute or convalescent COVID-19. The sequenced sample consisted of peripheral blood. CDR3 loop: CASSQARDREQYF. The CDR3 coding sequence is TGTGCCAGCAGCCAAGCGAGGGATCGCGAGCAGTACTTC.